This T cell receptor beta chain appears in the sequencing data of a study of early T cells in non-severe SARS-CoV-2 infection. Study results and limitations: Anti-spike CD8 responses were favored by VDJdb matching, which missed private and CD4 specificities.

Attachment of unique molecular identifiers to individual cDNA molecules was performed. Via MiXCR, TCRdb re-called the 5' RACE reads, giving one row per CDR3 protein. In the table there are roughly 32,000 distinct CDR3 sequences, over 9% of which are singletons. CDR3 length: 13 amino acids. V was cut by 1 base and J by 6 bases, with 8 bases left in between. Germline CDR1 is SGHDT and CDR2 is YYEEEE. About this clonotype itself: Its matching antigen is unknown.

The chain has TRBV5-6 and TRBJ1-5; D is unclear. This clonotype originated in an adult who was a healthcare worker with PCR-confirmed SARS-CoV-2 infection or an uninfected control (not recorded which). Material: whole blood. This CDR3 reads CASSLKGTQPQHF. CDR3 coding DNA: TGTGCCAGCAGCTTGAAGGGAACTCAGCCCCAGCATTTT.